A selection of T cell receptor beta chains follows, all from one sample in a study of blood T cell repertoires in COVID-19. Profiling relied on immunoSEQ multiplex PCR, and the TCRdb table lists in-frame clones only, not all of them. The sample lists over 85,000 clones, around 86% seen once, with 4% to 5.5% in the top ten. The specimen sequenced was peripheral blood. The receptors were gathered from a man aged 40-55 years with acute or convalescent COVID-19. Each CDR3 is given with its conserved first and last residue. The D gene is left open where the match is weak. Expanded clones get a size class; other rows say once, few or many, or leave the size out.

TRBD1 | 14 | TRBJ2-3 | TRBV29-1 | . | CSVTGTGASDTQYF | TGCAGCGTGACCGGGACAGGGGCTTCTGATACGCAGTATTTT
TRBD1 | 13 | TRBJ1-1 | TRBV5-1 | . | CASSLQGTTEAFF | TGCGCCAGCAGCTTACAGGGGACCACTGAAGCTTTCTTT
. | 17 | TRBJ1-6 | TRBV14 | . | CASSQVTGGSYNSPLHF | TGTGCCAGCAGCCAAGTCACAGGCGGCTCCTATAATTCACCCCTCCACTTT
. | 20 | TRBJ2-6 | TRBV15 | . | CATPVWFVGTRGPGANVLTF | TGTGCCACGCCGGTCTGGTTTGTGGGGACAAGGGGCCCTGGGGCCAACGTCCTGACTTTC
TRBD2 | 15 | TRBJ2-2 | TRBV19 | . | CASSITGGAAGELFF | TGTGCCAGTAGTATAACGGGGGGGGCCGCCGGGGAGCTGTTTTTT
. | 13 | TRBJ2-4 | TRBV3-1/TRBV3-2 | . | CASSRLGGDIQYF | TGTGCCAGCAGCCGCCTGGGGGGAGACATTCAGTACTTC
. | 17 | TRBJ2-6 | TRBV10-2 | few | CATKTPRGDPGANVLTF | TGCGCCACCAAGACTCCGCGGGGAGACCCTGGGGCCAACGTCCTGACTTTC
. | 14 | TRBJ2-1 | TRBV4-1 | few | CASSPGRGMDEQFF | TGCGCCAGCAGCCCAGGTCGGGGAATGGATGAGCAGTTCTTC
. | 16 | TRBJ2-5 | TRBV6-6 | . | CASSYDGTPPQETQYF | TGTGCCAGCAGTTACGATGGGACTCCCCCACAAGAGACCCAGTACTTC
TRBD1 | 16 | TRBJ1-1 | TRBV19 | . | CASSTQGQGYDTEAFF | TGTGCCAGTAGTACCCAGGGACAGGGCTACGACACTGAAGCTTTCTTT
. | 12 | TRBJ2-3 | TRBV12-3/TRBV12-4 | . | CASSLGSFDRYF | TGTGCCAGCAGTTTGGGTAGCTTCGATCGGTATTTT
. | 15 | TRBJ1-6 | TRBV7-2 | . | CASSLPRGQNSPLHF | TGTGCCAGCAGCTTACCCCGCGGACAGAATTCACCCCTCCACTTT
. | 14 | TRBJ2-1 | TRBV5-1 | . | CASSPGLLQSEQFF | TGCGCCAGCAGCCCGGGACTTCTACAGTCCGAGCAGTTCTTC
. | 13 | TRBJ1-1 | TRBV10-2 | . | CASSEQGYTEAFF | TGCGCCAGCAGTGAGCAGGGGTACACTGAAGCTTTCTTT
TRBD1 | 14 | TRBJ1-2 | TRBV3-1/TRBV3-2 | few | CASSQGQGDYGYTF | TGTGCCAGCAGCCAAGGACAGGGGGACTATGGCTACACCTTC
TRBD1 | 12 | TRBJ2-3 | TRBV7-9 | . | CASSRSGGTQYF | TGTGCCAGCAGCCGATCAGGGGGCACGCAGTATTTT
. | 14 | TRBJ1-6 | TRBV6-1 | . | CASSDSRVRSPLHF | TGTGCCAGCAGTGACAGCAGGGTACGTTCACCCCTCCACTTT
. | 16 | TRBJ2-7 | TRBV19 | once | CASSIDLRQGLYEQYF | TGTGCCAGTAGTATAGATCTCAGGCAGGGTCTCTACGAGCAGTACTTC
. | 16 | TRBJ1-2 | TRBV4-2 | once | CASSQVAGSANYGYTF | TGTGCCAGCAGCCAAGTGGCGGGGTCAGCTAACTATGGCTACACCTTC
. | 13 | TRBJ2-7 | TRBV5-6 | . | CASYLGRGYEQYF | TGTGCCAGCTACCTTGGACGGGGCTACGAGCAGTACTTC
TRBD2 | 16 | TRBJ2-7 | TRBV7-9 | once | CASSLELAGGSYEQYF | TGTGCCAGCAGCCTAGAACTAGCGGGAGGTTCCTACGAGCAGTACTTC
. | 14 | TRBJ1-1 | TRBV25-1 | . | CASSRSYMNTEAFF | TGTGCCAGCAGTCGATCTTACATGAACACTGAAGCTTTCTTT
. | 14 | TRBJ2-2 | TRBV25-1 | . | CASTRTDNTGELFF | TGTGCCAGCACAAGGACAGACAACACCGGGGAGCTGTTTTTT
. | 12 | TRBJ1-2 | TRBV19 | few | CASSIFSDGYTF | TGTGCCAGTAGTATTTTCAGCGATGGCTACACCTTC
TRBD1 | 14 | TRBJ1-2 | TRBV27 | . | CASSPGQVNYGYTF | TGTGCCAGCAGTCCCGGACAGGTTAACTATGGCTACACCTTC
TRBD1 | 15 | TRBJ1-3 | TRBV18 | . | CASSPRDSSGNTIYF | TGTGCCAGCTCACCTCGGGACAGCTCTGGAAACACCATATATTTT
TRBD1 | 15 | TRBJ2-2 | TRBV11-3 | . | CASSLSTGGTGELFF | TGTGCCAGCAGCCTCTCGACAGGGGGCACCGGGGAGCTGTTTTTT
TRBD1 | 13 | TRBJ1-4 | TRBV5-8 | . | CASYRGASEKLFF | TGTGCCAGTTACAGGGGAGCGAGCGAAAAACTGTTTTTT
. | 13 | TRBJ2-3 | TRBV19 | . | CASSRGTTDTQYF | TGTGCCAGTAGCCGGGGGACCACAGATACGCAGTATTTT
TRBD1 | 16 | TRBJ1-5 | TRBV10-3 | . | CAISGDRTGLNQPQHF | TGTGCCATCAGTGGGGATAGGACAGGCCTAAATCAGCCCCAGCATTTT
. | 12 | TRBJ2-7 | TRBV10-3 | . | CAISGWQGEQYF | TGTGCCATCAGTGGGTGGCAGGGGGAGCAGTACTTC
. | 16 | TRBJ2-7 | TRBV19 | . | CASSTVASGVPYEQYF | TGTGCCAGTAGTACAGTGGCGTCAGGTGTTCCCTACGAGCAGTACTTC
. | 13 | TRBJ1-2 | TRBV19 | . | CASSIEPGYGYTF | TGTGCCAGTAGTATAGAGCCCGGGTATGGCTACACCTTC
TRBD1 | 16 | TRBJ1-1 | TRBV2 | . | CASSALTPTGATEAFF | TGTGCCAGCAGTGCCCTTACTCCGACAGGGGCAACTGAAGCTTTCTTT
. | 13 | TRBJ1-1 | TRBV5-1 | . | CASSLITGVEAFF | TGCGCCAGCAGCTTGATAACGGGGGTTGAAGCTTTCTTT
. | 11 | TRBJ1-3 | TRBV20-1 | few | CSAPFENTIYF | TGCAGTGCTCCCTTTGAGAACACCATATATTTT
TRBD2 | 14 | TRBJ2-7 | TRBV6-2/TRBV6-3 | . | CASSMTSLSYEQYF | TGTGCCAGCAGCATGACTAGCCTGTCCTACGAGCAGTACTTC
TRBD1 | 13 | TRBJ1-2 | TRBV30 | . | CAWNRDRANGYTF | TGTGCCTGGAACCGGGACAGGGCAAATGGCTACACCTTC
. | 16 | TRBJ2-2 | TRBV18 | . | CASSPTGSGGTGELFF | TGTGCCAGCTCACCAACAGGGAGTGGTGGCACCGGGGAGCTGTTTTTT
. | 12 | TRBJ2-1 | TRBV18 | . | CASSVTGNEQFF | TGTGCCAGCTCAGTTACAGGGAATGAGCAGTTCTTC
. | 13 | TRBJ2-5 | TRBV7-3 | . | CASREGAGETQYF | TGTGCCAGCAGGGAGGGTGCGGGGGAGACCCAGTACTTC
. | 15 | TRBJ1-5 | TRBV6-5 | . | CASSTDRGGDQPQHF | TGTGCCAGCAGTACCGACAGAGGAGGGGATCAGCCCCAGCATTTT
TRBD1 | 16 | TRBJ2-2 | TRBV9 | few | CASSVRDRGLTGELFF | TGTGCCAGCAGCGTCCGGGACAGGGGGCTTACCGGGGAGCTGTTTTTT
. | 13 | TRBJ2-7 | TRBV27 | once | CASSSGDSYEQYF | TGTGCCAGCAGTTCGGGGGACTCCTACGAGCAGTACTTC
. | 12 | TRBJ2-5 | TRBV12-3/TRBV12-4 | . | CASSFEQETQYF | TGTGCCAGCAGTTTTGAGCAAGAGACCCAGTACTTC
TRBD1 | 17 | TRBJ2-7 | TRBV15 | . | CATSRDQGQLIPYEQYF | TGTGCCACCAGCAGAGATCAGGGACAGCTTATACCCTACGAGCAGTACTTC
TRBD2 | 17 | TRBJ2-1 | TRBV3-1/TRBV3-2 | . | CASSQVGFSAGINEQFF | TGTGCCAGCAGCCAAGTCGGGTTTTCAGCGGGGATCAATGAGCAGTTCTTC
. | 11 | TRBJ2-7 | TRBV20-1 | few | CSANLDYEQYF | TGCAGTGCCAATTTAGACTACGAGCAGTACTTC
. | 16 | TRBJ2-7 | TRBV4-3 | once | CASSQGQQPNSYEQYF | TGCGCCAGCAGCCAAGGGCAACAGCCTAACTCCTACGAGCAGTACTTC
TRBD1 | 14 | TRBJ2-5 | TRBV7-6 | . | CASRDSGHQETQYF | TGTGCCAGCCGGGACAGTGGTCACCAAGAGACCCAGTACTTC
TRBD1 | 16 | TRBJ1-2 | TRBV30 | . | CAWSPSAETGYQGYTF | TGTGCCTGGAGTCCGTCGGCCGAGACAGGGTATCAGGGCTACACCTTC
. | 16 | TRBJ1-6 | TRBV7-6 | . | CASSPLRTEDNSPLHF | TGTGCCAGCAGCCCACTCCGGACAGAAGATAATTCACCCCTCCACTTT
TRBD1 | 18 | TRBJ2-7 | TRBV10-2 | . | CASSDPGQGFFSSYEQYF | TGCGCCAGCAGTGACCCAGGACAGGGCTTCTTCAGCTCCTACGAGCAGTACTTC
. | 13 | TRBJ1-1 | TRBV13 | . | CASSPSRRTEAFF | TGTGCCAGCAGCCCCAGCCGGAGGACTGAAGCTTTCTTT
. | 15 | TRBJ1-4 | TRBV6-5 | . | CASRGGLPENEKLFF | TGTGCCAGCAGGGGAGGACTCCCCGAGAATGAAAAACTGTTTTTT
. | 14 | TRBJ1-1 | TRBV5-1 | . | CASSLQGGGTEAFF | TGCGCCAGCAGCTTACAGGGCGGGGGGACTGAAGCTTTCTTT
TRBD1 | 15 | TRBJ1-2 | TRBV6-1 | . | CASRSSGTGGYGYTF | TGTGCCAGCAGGAGTTCCGGGACAGGGGGCTATGGCTACACCTTC
TRBD2 | 14 | TRBJ2-1 | TRBV11-2 | . | CASSLDSGGYEQFF | TGTGCCAGCAGCTTAGATAGCGGGGGGTATGAGCAGTTCTTC
TRBD2 | 16 | TRBJ2-1 | TRBV2 | . | CASRLGLAGSRNEQFF | TGTGCCAGCAGATTGGGACTAGCGGGAAGTAGGAATGAGCAGTTCTTC